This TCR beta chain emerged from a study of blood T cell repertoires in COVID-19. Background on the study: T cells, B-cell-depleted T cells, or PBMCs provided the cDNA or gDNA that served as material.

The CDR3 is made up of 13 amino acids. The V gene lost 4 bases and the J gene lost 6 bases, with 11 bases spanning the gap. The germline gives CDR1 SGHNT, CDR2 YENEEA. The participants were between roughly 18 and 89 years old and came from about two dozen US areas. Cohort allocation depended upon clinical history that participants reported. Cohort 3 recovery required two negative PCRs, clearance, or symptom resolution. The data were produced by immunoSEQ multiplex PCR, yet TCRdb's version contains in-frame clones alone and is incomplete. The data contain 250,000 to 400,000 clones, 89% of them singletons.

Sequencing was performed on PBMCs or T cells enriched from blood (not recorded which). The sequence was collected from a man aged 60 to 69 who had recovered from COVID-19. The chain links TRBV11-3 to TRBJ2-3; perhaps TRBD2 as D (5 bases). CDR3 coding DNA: TGTGCCAGCAGCTCCCGGGGTACGGATACGCAGTATTTT. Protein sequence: CASSSRGTDTQYF.